This T cell receptor (beta chain) was captured in a study of T cell changes during pregnancy in multiple sclerosis. The CDR3 contains 16 residues. Germline assignment: CDR1 MNHEY and CDR2 SMNVEV (reference sequence). V lost 2 bases to trimming and J lost 6 bases, with 19 bases between them. Some clones are missing from TCRdb's copy, which holds only in-frame ones; the method was immunoSEQ multiplex PCR. The data show more than 80,000 clones, around 90% seen once. Sample: peripheral blood, taken in the first trimester of pregnancy. The J gene is TRBJ1-2, the V gene TRBV27; D remains unclear. The TCR was taken from a female donor with multiple sclerosis, enrolled in a pregnancy study. DNA of the CDR3: TGTGCCAGCAGTTTAAGTTCCTCCCTTTGGCCCGATGGCTACACCTTC. Protein sequence: CASSLSSSLWPDGYTF.